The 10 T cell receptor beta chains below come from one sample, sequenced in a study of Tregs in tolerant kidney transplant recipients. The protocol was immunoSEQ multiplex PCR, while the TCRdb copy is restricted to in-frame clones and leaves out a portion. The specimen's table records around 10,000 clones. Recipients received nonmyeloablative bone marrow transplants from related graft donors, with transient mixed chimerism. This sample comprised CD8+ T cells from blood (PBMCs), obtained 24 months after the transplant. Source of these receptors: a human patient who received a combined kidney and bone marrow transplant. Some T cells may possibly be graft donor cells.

The covered CDR3 bases are TGTGCCAGTAGGGGACTGGGAGGGATGAACACTGAA. Translating it yields CASRGLGGMNTE. The CDR3 in its entirety is CASRGLGGMNTEAFF. The rearrangement joins TRBV19 to TRBJ1-1; D perhaps matches TRBD1 (5 bases). The CDR3 end falls 3 residues outside the read, so it is completed with the germline J gene. Between the trimmed V and J ends, which lost 6 bases and 0 bases, there was a span of 14 bases. This CDR3 region has 15 residues. Per germline, CDR1 LNHDA and CDR2 SQIVND (reference sequence).

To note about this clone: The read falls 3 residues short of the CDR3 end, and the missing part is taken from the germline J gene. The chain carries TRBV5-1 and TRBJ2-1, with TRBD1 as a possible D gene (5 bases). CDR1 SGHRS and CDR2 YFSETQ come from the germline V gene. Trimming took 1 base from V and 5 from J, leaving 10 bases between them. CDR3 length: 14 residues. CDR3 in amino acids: CASSLLRQNNEQFF. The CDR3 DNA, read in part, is TGCGCCAGCAGCTTGTTGAGACAGAACAATGAG.

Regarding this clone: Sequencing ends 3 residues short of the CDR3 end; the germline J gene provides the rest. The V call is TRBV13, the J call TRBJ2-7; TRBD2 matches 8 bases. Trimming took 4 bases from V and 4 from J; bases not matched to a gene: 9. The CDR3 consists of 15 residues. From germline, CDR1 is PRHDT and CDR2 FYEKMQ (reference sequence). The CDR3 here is CASSSGGGPFYEQYF. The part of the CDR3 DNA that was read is TGTGCCAGCAGCTCCGGGGGGGGCCCATTTTACGAG.

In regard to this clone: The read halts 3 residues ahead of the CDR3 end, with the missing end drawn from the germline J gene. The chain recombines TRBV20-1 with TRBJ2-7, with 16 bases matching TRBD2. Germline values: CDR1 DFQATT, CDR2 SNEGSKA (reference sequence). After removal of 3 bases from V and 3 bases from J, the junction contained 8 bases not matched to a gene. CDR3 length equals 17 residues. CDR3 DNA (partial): TGCAGTGCTAGCCCCGGGACTAGCGGGAGGGCCCTCTACGAG. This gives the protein CSASPGTSGRALYE. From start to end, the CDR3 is CSASPGTSGRALYEQYF.

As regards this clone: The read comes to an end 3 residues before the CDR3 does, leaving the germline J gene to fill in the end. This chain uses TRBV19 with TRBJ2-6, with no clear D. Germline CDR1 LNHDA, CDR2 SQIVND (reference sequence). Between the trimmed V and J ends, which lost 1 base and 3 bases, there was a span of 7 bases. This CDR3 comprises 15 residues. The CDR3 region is CASSIGSHGANVLTF. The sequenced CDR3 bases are TGTGCCAGTAGTATAGGCTCACATGGGGCCAACGTC.

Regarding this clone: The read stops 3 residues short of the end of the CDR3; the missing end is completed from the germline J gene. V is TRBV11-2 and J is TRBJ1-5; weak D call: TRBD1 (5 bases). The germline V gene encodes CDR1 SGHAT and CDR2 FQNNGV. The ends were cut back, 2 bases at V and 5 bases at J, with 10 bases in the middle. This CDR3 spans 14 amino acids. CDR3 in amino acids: CASSLLGTDQPQHF. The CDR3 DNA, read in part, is TGTGCCAGCAGCTTACTTGGGACTGATCAGCCC. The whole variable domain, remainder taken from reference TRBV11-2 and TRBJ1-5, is EAGVAQSPRYKIIEKRQSVAFWCNPISGHATLYWYQQILGQGPKLLIQFQNNGVVDDSQLPKDRFSAERLKGVDSTLKIQPAKLEDSAVYLCASSLLGTDQPQHFGDGTRLSIL.

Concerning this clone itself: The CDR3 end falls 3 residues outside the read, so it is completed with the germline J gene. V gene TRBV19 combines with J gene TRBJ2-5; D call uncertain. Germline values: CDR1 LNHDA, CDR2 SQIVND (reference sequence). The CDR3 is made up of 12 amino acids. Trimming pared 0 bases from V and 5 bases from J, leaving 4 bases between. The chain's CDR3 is CASSIDLETQYF. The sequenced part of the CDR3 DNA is TGTGCCAGTAGTATAGATCTTGAGACC.

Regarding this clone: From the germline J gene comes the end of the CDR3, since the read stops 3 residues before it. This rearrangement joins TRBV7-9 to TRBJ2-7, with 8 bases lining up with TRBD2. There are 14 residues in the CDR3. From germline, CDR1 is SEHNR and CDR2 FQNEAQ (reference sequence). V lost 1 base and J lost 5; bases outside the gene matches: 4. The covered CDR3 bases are TGTGCCAGCAGCTTAGTTAGCGGGACGAACGAG. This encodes CASSLVSGTNE. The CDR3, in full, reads CASSLVSGTNEQYF. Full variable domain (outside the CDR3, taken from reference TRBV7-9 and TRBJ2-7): DTGVSQNPRHKITKRGQNVTFRCDPISEHNRLYWYRQTLGQGPEFLTYFQNEAQLEKSRLLSDRFSAERPKGSFSTLEIQRTEQGDSAMYLCASSLVSGTNEQYFGPGTRLTVT.

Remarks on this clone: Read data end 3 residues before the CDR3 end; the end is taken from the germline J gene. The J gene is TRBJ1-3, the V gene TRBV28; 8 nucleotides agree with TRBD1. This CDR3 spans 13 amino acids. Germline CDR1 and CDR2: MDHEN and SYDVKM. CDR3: CASSSPLGQGIYF. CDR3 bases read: TGTGCCAGCAGTTCCCCCCTCGGACAGGGT.

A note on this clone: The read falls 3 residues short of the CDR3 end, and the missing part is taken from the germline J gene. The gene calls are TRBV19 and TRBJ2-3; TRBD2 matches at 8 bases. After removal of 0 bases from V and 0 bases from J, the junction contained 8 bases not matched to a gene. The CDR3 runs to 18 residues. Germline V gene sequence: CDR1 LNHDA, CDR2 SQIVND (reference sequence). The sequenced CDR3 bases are TGTGCCAGTAGTATAGAAGTGACTAGCGACTATAGCACAGATACG. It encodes CASSIEVTSDYSTDT. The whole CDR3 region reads CASSIEVTSDYSTDTQYF.